The 25 T cell receptor beta chains below all came from one sample that was sequenced in a study of blood T cell repertoires in COVID-19 (dated by TCRdb to the early 2020s). Libraries were constructed by the immunoSEQ multiplex PCR assay. TCRdb's version of the immuneACCESS table is confined to in-frame rearrangements and falls short of the full clone set. An unresolved V gene accounts for under half of the shortfall where checked; the remainder is of unknown origin. The sample table records 200,000 to 250,000 clones; roughly 80% of these occur just once. The top ten constitute about 10% of the sample. The source material was peripheral blood. The receptor source for this set is a woman of 80 years or more with acute or convalescent COVID-19.

J is TRBJ1-2 and V is TRBV7-9; D not resolved. The CDR3 is 12 amino acids. V was cut by 5 bases and J by 3 bases, with 7 bases left in between. Germline V CDR1 and CDR2: SEHNR, FQNEAQ (reference sequence). The CDR3 DNA is TGTGCCAGCAGCATCGTAGACTATGGCTACACCTTC. Protein sequence: CASSIVDYGYTF.

The chain has TRBV9 and TRBJ1-2; D not certain. The CDR3 covers 12 residues. The ends were cut back, 0 bases at V and 7 bases at J, with 7 bases in the middle. Germline CDR1 is SGDLS and CDR2 is YYNGEE. The CDR3 protein is CASSVGGPGYTF. CDR3 in DNA: TGTGCCAGCAGCGTAGGAGGGCCTGGCTACACCTTC.

The chain joins TRBV25-1 to TRBJ2-1, with D perhaps TRBD1 (5 bases). Trimming pared 3 bases from V and 5 bases from J, leaving 17 bases between. The V gene's germline CDR1 is MGHDK and CDR2 SYGVNS. The CDR3 totals 16 residues. The CDR3 reads CASSEISGILDNEQFF. As DNA, the CDR3 is TGTGCCAGCAGTGAGATTTCAGGGATCCTGGACAATGAGCAGTTCTTC.

The V gene is TRBV7-9, the J gene TRBJ1-1; D is perhaps TRBD1 (5 bases). The germline CDR1 and CDR2 sequences are SEHNR and FQNEAQ (reference sequence). Deletions cut 11 bases from V and 0 bases from J, with 16 bases between. CDR3 size: 14 residues. The CDR3: CASIQGTLNTEAFF. In DNA form, the CDR3 reads TGTGCCTCCATCCAGGGCACCCTGAACACTGAAGCTTTCTTT.

V is TRBV3-1 (or the pseudogene TRBV3-2) and J is TRBJ2-1, with unresolved D. The CDR3 covers 16 residues. Per the germline V gene, CDR1 is LGHDT and CDR2 is YNNKEL (reference sequence). The V and J ends lost 4 bases and 0 bases respectively, with 13 bases between them. CDR3 DNA: TGTGCCAGCAGCCCCCTAGGCGGTATCTCCTACAATGAGCAGTTCTTC. This codes for CASSPLGGISYNEQFF.

In this sample, this clone turned up a few times. The chain couples TRBV11-2 to TRBJ2-1; 8 bases align to TRBD2. The CDR3 consists of 17 residues. Germline lookup yields CDR1 SGHAT and CDR2 FQNNGV. The ends lost 6 bases at V and 5 bases at J; junction bases unmatched: 15. The CDR3 spells CASRGISQREPDNEQFF. The CDR3 DNA is TGTGCCAGCAGGGGGATTAGTCAGCGGGAGCCCGACAATGAGCAGTTCTTC.

The chain couples TRBV5-4 to TRBJ2-2; D not resolved. Germline CDR1 and CDR2: SGHNT and YYREEE (reference sequence). V was clipped by 5 bases and J by 0 bases, with 8 bases between them. CDR3 length equals 14 residues. CDR3 in DNA: TGTGCCAGCAGTCTTGAGTCGAACACCGGGGAGCTGTTTTTT. It specifies CASSLESNTGELFF.

The chain has TRBV7-8 and TRBJ2-3; TRBD2 might be the D (6 bases). The ends were cut back, 3 bases at V and 7 bases at J, with 17 bases in the middle. The CDR3 totals 15 residues. Germline assignment: CDR1 SGHVS and CDR2 FQNEAQ. The CDR3 sequence is CASSFNWASANTQYF. The DNA of the CDR3 is TGTGCCAGCAGCTTTAACTGGGCTAGCGCGAATACGCAGTATTTT. Full variable domain (rest looked up from reference TRBV7-8 and TRBJ2-3): GAGVSQSPRYKVAKRGQDVALRCDPISGHVSLFWYQQALGQGPEFLTYFQNEAQLDKSGLPSDRFFAERPEGSVSTLKIQRTQQEDSAVYLCASSFNWASANTQYFGPGTRLTVL.

The J gene is TRBJ1-4, the V gene TRBV27; TRBD1 matches at 7 bases. The V segment lost 0 bases and the J segment 6 bases; nucleotides outside the gene matches: 1. The CDR3 consists of 14 residues. CDR1 and CDR2 from the germline V gene are MNHEY and SMNVEV (reference sequence). CDR3 amino acids: CASSLSGGDEKLFF. The CDR3 nucleotides are TGTGCCAGCAGTTTATCAGGGGGCGATGAAAAACTGTTTTTT.

This sequence joins TRBV6-2 or TRBV6-3 and TRBJ1-2; TRBD1 matches 8 bases. The CDR3 loop spans 13 amino acids. V dropped 6 bases and J dropped 5; count of bases not matched to a gene: 5. Germline loops: CDR1 MNHEY, CDR2 SVGEGT. CDR3 loop: CASSLTGEYGYTF. The CDR3 DNA sequence: TGTGCCAGCAGCCTGACAGGGGAGTATGGCTACACCTTC.

This clone occurred a few times. The chain carries TRBV30 and TRBJ2-2; D might be TRBD1 (6 bases). This CDR3 contains 14 residues. Deletions cut 2 bases from V and 1 base from J, with 8 bases between. CDR1 and CDR2 from the germline V gene are GTSNPN and SVGIG (reference sequence). This CDR3 is CAWSTGQNTGELFF. Here the CDR3 DNA reads TGTGCCTGGAGTACGGGACAGAACACCGGGGAGCTGTTTTTT.

The chain has TRBV9 and TRBJ2-7; D gene ambiguous. Trimming shortened V by 0 bases and J by 3 bases, and 10 bases separated the two germline ends. The CDR3 is 14 residues long. Germline assignment: CDR1 SGDLS and CDR2 YYNGEE. CDR3 nucleotides: TGTGCCAGCAGCGTAGCTGGCGGATTCTACGAGCAGTACTTC. Translation gives CASSVAGGFYEQYF. The full variable domain, in which reference TRBV9 and TRBJ2-7 provide the parts outside the CDR3, is DSGVTQTPKHLITATGQRVTLRCSPRSGDLSVYWYQQSLDQGLQFLIQYYNGEERAKGNILERFSAQQFPDLHSELNLSSLELGDSALYFCASSVAGGFYEQYFGPGTRLTVT.

This chain joins TRBV28 and TRBJ1-3; D is uncertain. The CDR3 consists of 14 residues. CDR1 and CDR2 (germline): MDHEN, SYDVKM. V lost 5 bases and J 3 bases, leaving 11 bases between the germline ends. CDR3 in amino acids: CASSPDSGGNTIYF. The CDR3 DNA sequence: TGTGCCAGCAGTCCGGATTCGGGTGGAAACACCATATATTTT.

The gene calls are TRBV6-2 or TRBV6-3 and TRBJ2-2; tentatively, D is TRBD2 (6 bases). Germline lookup yields CDR1 MNHEY and CDR2 SVGEGT. CDR3 length: 16 residues. V shed 5 bases and J shed 0 bases, with 13 bases lying between them. The chain's CDR3 is CASSPPRGANTGELFF. The CDR3 DNA reads TGTGCCAGCAGTCCCCCGCGCGGGGCGAACACCGGGGAGCTGTTTTTT.

The V call is TRBV19, the J call TRBJ1-2; perhaps TRBD1 as D (5 bases). CDR1 and CDR2 from the germline V gene are LNHDA and SQIVND (reference sequence). The V end was cut by 3 bases, the J end by 4 bases, with 9 bases between. The CDR3 runs to 13 residues. The CDR3 sequence: CASSMGGIYGYTF. In DNA form, the CDR3 reads TGTGCCAGTAGTATGGGGGGGATCTATGGCTACACCTTC.

The rearrangement joins TRBV4-1 to TRBJ1-4, with D uncertain. CDR3 size: 16 residues. Germline assignment: CDR1 MGHRA and CDR2 YSYEKL. Trimming took off 4 bases at V and 0 bases at J, with 12 bases between the two ends. CDR3 DNA: TGCGCCAGCAGCCGATCATACAGTGCAACTAATGAAAAACTGTTTTTT. The encoded protein is CASSRSYSATNEKLFF.

This rearrangement joins TRBV2 to TRBJ2-1; 10 nucleotides agree with TRBD2. CDR3 length equals 15 residues. Germline CDR1 and CDR2: SNHLY and FYNNEI. With V trimmed by 4 bases and J by 4 bases, 4 bases remained unmatched. CDR3 DNA: TGTGCCAGCAGTGGGGCTAGCGGGGGATACAATGAGCAGTTCTTC. Translation: CASSGASGGYNEQFF.

V usage is TRBV20-1 and J usage is TRBJ2-1; weak D call: TRBD1 (5 bases). This CDR3 is 15 amino acids long. V lost 3 bases and J lost 1, with 13 bases in between. The germline V gene encodes CDR1 DFQATT and CDR2 SNEGSKA (reference sequence). The chain's CDR3 is CSASHTGPSYNEQFF. CDR3 nucleotide sequence: TGCAGTGCTAGTCATACAGGTCCTTCCTACAATGAGCAGTTCTTC.

This clone was seen just once. This chain connects TRBV14 to TRBJ1-5, with TRBD1 as a possible D gene (6 bases). The CDR3 runs to 19 residues. Trimming cost V 3 bases and J 0 bases, with 21 bases left between them. CDR1 is SGHDN, CDR2 FVKESK, per germline. The CDR3 loop reads CASSHRTARVTYSNQPQHF. CDR3 DNA sequence: TGTGCCAGCAGCCATCGGACAGCGCGCGTCACCTATAGCAATCAGCCCCAGCATTTT.

The rearrangement links TRBV30 to TRBJ2-3; 9 bases line up with TRBD2. The CDR3 is 15 residues long. The J segment lost 4 bases and the V segment lost 2 bases, leaving 7 bases of the junction unmatched. CDR1 is GTSNPN and CDR2 is SVGIG in the germline V gene (reference sequence). This CDR3 reads CAWSISGGLSDTQYF. As DNA, the CDR3 is TGTGCCTGGAGTATTAGCGGGGGCTTGTCAGATACGCAGTATTTT.

This rearrangement joins TRBV4-3 to TRBJ2-4, with TRBD2 matching 10 bases. From germline, CDR1 is LGHNA and CDR2 YSLEER. The V segment lost 0 bases and the J segment 0 bases; nucleotides outside the gene matches: 5. This CDR3 is built from 18 residues. The CDR3 sequence: CASSQDLSGGLAKNIQYF. CDR3 bases: TGCGCCAGCAGCCAAGATCTTAGCGGGGGGTTAGCCAAAAACATTCAGTACTTC.

The chain couples TRBV7-2 to TRBJ1-5; weak D call: TRBD1 (5 bases). V was clipped by 3 bases and J by 5 bases, with 8 bases between them. From germline, CDR1 is SGHTA and CDR2 FQGNSA. CDR3 size: 13 residues. The CDR3 sequence is CASSFQQDQPQHF. The DNA of the CDR3 is TGTGCCAGCAGCTTTCAACAGGATCAGCCCCAGCATTTT. Full variable domain (rest looked up from reference TRBV7-2 and TRBJ1-5): GAGVSQSPSNKVTEKGKDVELRCDPISGHTALYWYRQSLGQGLEFLIYFQGNSAPDKSGLPSDRFSAERTGGSVSTLTIQRTQQEDSAVYLCASSFQQDQPQHFGDGTRLSIL.

This clone has a handful of counts. V and J are TRBV30 and TRBJ1-3, with 7 nucleotides matching TRBD1. The CDR3 is 12 residues long. The V and J ends lost 3 bases and 7 bases, in that order; junction bases with no gene match: 3. Germline values: CDR1 GTSNPN, CDR2 SVGIG (reference sequence). The CDR3: CAWRATGNTIYF. Here the CDR3 DNA reads TGTGCCTGGAGAGCGACAGGGAACACCATATATTTT.

The V and J genes are TRBV10-3 and TRBJ2-7; no reliable D call. This CDR3 is built from 16 residues. From germline, CDR1 is ENHRY and CDR2 SYGVKD. V lost 3 bases and J 0 bases, leaving 15 bases between the germline ends. The chain's CDR3 is CAISDDNLALSYEQYF. The CDR3 DNA reads as TGTGCCATCAGTGATGACAATCTCGCCCTCTCCTACGAGCAGTACTTC.

This chain joins TRBV18 and TRBJ1-4; 7 nucleotides line up with TRBD1. CDR3 size: 16 residues. V lost 2 bases to trimming and J lost 3 bases; unmatched junction nucleotides: 6. Germline V CDR1 and CDR2: KGHSH, LQKENI. In DNA, the CDR3 is TGTGCCAGCTCACCAGACAGGGTGGGCGCTAATGAAAAACTGTTTTTT. The encoded protein is CASSPDRVGANEKLFF.